The source of this T cell receptor (beta chain) is a study of Graves' ophthalmopathy and Graves' hyperthyroidism. Study as a whole: The blood sample was drawn at first diagnosis and before any treatment. General study findings and limits: Sensitivity reached approximately 71% and specificity 72.22% when the model predicted ophthalmopathy progression. Blood samples also showed most expanded thyroid clonotypes exceeding 0.001 frequency.

Amplification of the TCR beta CDR3 regions used RNA transcripts (as template). Second-round multiplex PCR followed a first-round RT-PCR using HTBI primers. A single record per CDR3 protein comes from TCRdb applying MiXCR to the multiplex PCR reads. The data show approximately 460,000 distinct CDR3 sequences, approximately 15% seen once. The PBMCs originated from less than 13 ml of fresh peripheral blood. This CDR3 has 16 amino acids. The V segment lost 0 bases and the J segment 3 bases; nucleotides outside the gene matches: 9. Germline V gives CDR1 DFQATT, CDR2 SNEGSKA (reference sequence). Details on this clonotype: Its antigen is unknown.

This clonotype was sampled from a young woman with Graves' ophthalmopathy. Input material: blood. The gene calls are TRBV20-1 and TRBJ1-1; TRBD1 aligns across 8 bases. The CDR3 here is CSARDRATGEDTEAFF. DNA of the CDR3: TGCAGTGCTAGAGACCGAGCGACAGGGGAGGACACTGAAGCTTTCTTT.